The next 21 T cell receptor beta chains were all read from a single sample in a study of cytomegalovirus exposure and HLA in healthy donors. Using immunoSEQ multiplex PCR, the repertoire was profiled, and TCRdb retains in-frame clones only, with some absent. The table has some 100,000 clones, 88% seen once. The material sequenced was PBMCs. These receptors all stem from a woman between 18 and 30 years old in good health and CMV-seronegative.

J is TRBJ2-5 and V is TRBV30; D gene unclear. CDR3 length: 13 residues. Trimming left V 2 bases short and J 1 base short, with 8 bases between. Germline values: CDR1 GTSNPN, CDR2 SVGIG (reference sequence). The CDR3 here is CAWSHSGQETQYF. The CDR3 DNA reads TGTGCCTGGAGTCATAGTGGCCAAGAGACCCAGTACTTC.

This chain connects TRBV7-2 to TRBJ2-5; D may be TRBD1 (6 bases). The CDR3 has 19 residues. Germline CDR1 SGHTA, CDR2 FQGNSA. Between the trimmed V and J ends, which lost 3 bases and 2 bases, there was a span of 25 bases. DNA for the CDR3: TGTGCCAGCAGCTTTAGCCCTTGGGGGCCCACTCGTGGGCAAGAGACCCAGTACTTC. It yields the protein CASSFSPWGPTRGQETQYF. Supplemented by reference TRBV7-2 and TRBJ2-5, the full variable domain reads GAGVSQSPSNKVTEKGKDVELRCDPISGHTALYWYRQSLGQGLEFLIYFQGNSAPDKSGLPSDRFSAERTGGSVSTLTIQRTQQEDSAVYLCASSFSPWGPTRGQETQYFGPGTRLLVL.

The CDR3 protein is CASSPVQGNEKLFF. CDR3 DNA: TGTGCCAGCTCACCGGTCCAGGGAAATGAAAAACTGTTTTTT. The chain combines TRBV18 with TRBJ1-4, with D possibly being TRBD1 (5 bases). Between the trimmed V and J ends, which lost 3 bases and 5 bases, there was a span of 10 bases. From germline, CDR1 is KGHSH and CDR2 LQKENI. The CDR3 covers 14 residues.

This clone has a single count. This chain uses TRBV7-9 with TRBJ1-6, with TRBD1 matching over 9 bases. The ends lost 2 bases at V and 7 bases at J; junction bases unmatched: 3. The CDR3 contains 15 residues. The V gene's germline CDR1 is SEHNR and CDR2 FQNEAQ (reference sequence). This CDR3 is CASSLRDRENSPLHF. CDR3 DNA sequence: TGTGCCAGCAGCTTAAGGGACAGGGAGAATTCACCCCTCCACTTT.

The chain couples TRBV25-1 to TRBJ1-5, with 8 bases aligning to TRBD1. The CDR3 contains 14 residues. Germline assignment: CDR1 MGHDK and CDR2 SYGVNS. V shed 6 bases and J 9 bases; nucleotides not matched to a gene: 10. CDR3 protein: CASSGAGGGRPQHF. The DNA for the CDR3 is TGTGCCAGCAGCGGGGCAGGGGGCGGTCGGCCCCAGCATTTT.

The chain links TRBV9 to TRBJ2-7, with D perhaps TRBD2 (5 bases). The V gene lost 0 bases and the J gene lost 0 bases, with 10 bases spanning the gap. In germline, CDR1 is SGDLS, CDR2 YYNGEE. The CDR3 runs 15 residues. CDR3 in amino acids: CASSVGVGSSYEQYF. The CDR3 nucleotides read TGTGCCAGCAGCGTAGGGGTAGGGAGCTCCTACGAGCAGTACTTC.

Here the CDR3 DNA reads TGTGCCAGCTCACCGTCGACAGGGCTGCAGGAAAAACTGTTTTTT. Translated, it gives CASSPSTGLQEKLFF. The rearrangement joins TRBV18 to TRBJ1-4; 7 bases are a match to TRBD1. The length of the CDR3 is 15 residues. Germline lookup yields CDR1 KGHSH and CDR2 LQKENI. Unmatched junction bases numbered 9, after V lost 3 bases and J lost 8 bases.

This chain connects TRBV7-3 to TRBJ2-5, with TRBD2 as a possible D gene (7 bases). Germline V lookup: CDR1 SGHTA, CDR2 FQGTGA. The length of the CDR3 is 15 residues. V was trimmed by 2 bases and J by 7 bases, leaving 17 bases between them. The CDR3 sequence: CASSLSGGQDGTQYF. The DNA of the CDR3 is TGTGCCAGCAGCTTATCCGGGGGGCAGGATGGGACCCAGTACTTC.

The chain couples TRBV29-1 to TRBJ2-3, with 12 nucleotides matching TRBD2. The CDR3 contains 15 residues. Losses at the gene ends were 4 bases for V and 1 base for J; bases not matched to a gene: 3. Germline V gene lookup returns CDR1 SQVTM and CDR2 ANQGSEA. DNA of the CDR3: TGCAGCGTTGGACTAGCGGGAGCCGGCACAGATACGCAGTATTTT. Translating it yields CSVGLAGAGTDTQYF.

V gene TRBV13 combines with J gene TRBJ2-7; 8 bases are shared with TRBD2. Germline V CDR1 and CDR2: PRHDT, FYEKMQ (reference sequence). The V gene end was trimmed by 0 bases and the J gene end by 0 bases; junction bases not matched to a gene: 7. This CDR3 spans 17 amino acids. This chain's CDR3 is CASSLGRRTSSSYEQYF. Written as DNA, the CDR3 is TGTGCCAGCAGCTTAGGTAGGCGGACTAGCAGCTCCTACGAGCAGTACTTC.

This clone was seen a handful of times. The chain carries TRBV30 and TRBJ1-2; D is uncertain. The CDR3 extends over 11 amino acids. V lost 2 bases to trimming and J lost 7 bases, with 8 bases between them. CDR1 GTSNPN and CDR2 SVGIG come from the germline V gene (reference sequence). CDR3 loop: CAWSLLSGYTF. The CDR3 DNA follows: TGTGCCTGGAGTCTCCTCTCTGGCTACACCTTC. Complete variable domain (other parts from reference TRBV30 and TRBJ1-2): SQTIHQWPATLVQPVGSPLSLECTVEGTSNPNLYWYRQAAGRGLQLLFYSVGIGQISSEVPQNLSASRPQDRQFILSSKKLLLSDSGFYLCAWSLLSGYTFGSGTRLTVV.

The chain uses TRBV28 and TRBJ1-2; D call uncertain. The CDR3 loop spans 14 amino acids. V dropped 1 base and J dropped 4 bases, with 10 bases sitting between them. Germline V gene sequence: CDR1 MDHEN, CDR2 SYDVKM. CDR3 region: CASSLSPDLYGYTF. Here the CDR3 DNA reads TGTGCCAGCAGTTTATCGCCAGATCTCTATGGCTACACCTTC.

V usage is TRBV2 and J usage is TRBJ2-2; 8 bases map to TRBD2. CDR1 and CDR2 from the germline V gene are SNHLY and FYNNEI. Trimming cost V 5 bases and J 6 bases; bases outside gene matches: 11. The CDR3 is made up of 16 amino acids. The CDR3 spells CASSLGRGGPPGELFF. The CDR3 DNA reads TGTGCCAGCAGTTTAGGACGGGGGGGCCCCCCCGGGGAGCTGTTTTTT.

This clone has only one observation. This chain connects TRBV4-3 to TRBJ2-1, with TRBD2 matching 12 bases. V was pared by 2 bases and J by 8 bases, with 7 bases of the junction left unmatched. In germline, CDR1 is LGHNA, CDR2 YSLEER. CDR3 size: 16 residues. The CDR3 DNA follows: TGCGCCAGCAGCCAACAGACTAGCGGGAGATACGATGAGCAGTTCTTC. The encoded protein is CASSQQTSGRYDEQFF.

This chain connects TRBV4-3 to TRBJ2-6; 8 nucleotides align to TRBD1. V dropped 4 bases and J dropped 3; count of bases not matched to a gene: 5. The CDR3 is 16 residues long. Germline assignment: CDR1 LGHNA and CDR2 YSLEER. The CDR3 DNA sequence: TGCGCCAGCAGCCCGACAGGGGCCAGTGGGGCCAACGTCCTGACTTTC. This encodes CASSPTGASGANVLTF.

The chain carries TRBV7-9 and TRBJ2-1; the match to TRBD2 covers 9 bases. In germline, CDR1 is SEHNR, CDR2 FQNEAQ (reference sequence). The CDR3 has 15 amino acids. Unmatched junction bases numbered 10, after V lost 7 bases and J lost 6 bases. DNA of the CDR3: TGTGCCAGCACCCACCTAGGGCGGGAGGGCAATGAGCAGTTCTTC. Its protein is CASTHLGREGNEQFF.

The chain is built from TRBV28 and TRBJ2-7; unclear D gene. V was trimmed by 8 bases and J by 4 bases, leaving 15 bases between them. The CDR3 is made up of 13 amino acids. Germline values: CDR1 MDHEN, CDR2 SYDVKM. The CDR3 nucleotides read TGTGCCAGCCAAGCTCAACAGATATACGAGCAGTACTTC. Its protein is CASQAQQIYEQYF. Full variable domain (rest looked up from reference TRBV28 and TRBJ2-7): DVKVTQSSRYLVKRTGEKVFLECVQDMDHENMFWYRQDPGLGLRLIYFSYDVKMKEKGDIPEGYSVSREKKERFSLILESASTNQTSMYLCASQAQQIYEQYFGPGTRLTVT.

The V and J genes are TRBV7-9 and TRBJ1-1; no definite D call. This CDR3 region has 13 residues. V lost 1 base and J 0 bases, leaving 3 bases between the germline ends. Per germline, CDR1 SEHNR and CDR2 FQNEAQ (reference sequence). CDR3 residues: CASSLELNTEAFF. The CDR3 DNA follows: TGTGCCAGCAGCTTAGAGCTGAACACTGAAGCTTTCTTT.

This clone was observed a handful of times. The chain joins TRBV6-6 to TRBJ2-5; 7 nucleotides line up with TRBD2. Germline trimming cut 5 bases from V and 1 base from J; bases unmatched to any gene: 4. The CDR3 totals 14 residues. Germline values: CDR1 MNHNY, CDR2 SVGAGI (reference sequence). CDR3 residues: CASSPGGIQETQYF. As DNA, the CDR3 is TGTGCCAGCAGTCCGGGGGGAATCCAAGAGACCCAGTACTTC.

The V gene is TRBV23-1, the J gene TRBJ1-5; a weak D match, TRBD1 (5 bases). TRBV23-1 is recorded as an ORF, its role being uncertain. The V gene lost 7 bases and the J gene lost 4 bases, with 23 bases spanning the gap. CDR3 length equals 17 residues. The CDR3 DNA sequence: TGCGCCAGCATAGGGGTGGGCATCGAAACAACTAATCAGCCCCAGCATTTT. As protein: CASIGVGIETTNQPQHF.

This clone came up once. In DNA form, the CDR3 reads TGTGCCAGTAGTATAGATCGGGGTGCAGATACGCAGTATTTT. Translated, it gives CASSIDRGADTQYF. The gene calls are TRBV19 and TRBJ2-3; maybe TRBD2 (5 bases). The CDR3 totals 14 residues. Between the trimmed V and J ends, which lost 0 bases and 4 bases, there was a span of 8 bases. Per germline, CDR1 LNHDA and CDR2 SQIVND (reference sequence).